This T cell receptor (beta chain) derives from a study of beta chain features in type 1 diabetes. Study-level findings and limits: When Type 1 diabetes patients were examined, their TCRB CDR3s proved moderately but significantly shorter in all four CD4+ subsets. Across patients, naive, central memory and Treg TCRB repertoires exhibited apparently greater similarity than was observed across healthy donors.

Sequenced material consisted of expressed TCRB transcripts (all of the isolated RNA was reverse transcribed). There were about 3.57 million reads on average in the naive, central memory and regulatory T cell samples. Some clones are missing from TCRdb's copy, which holds only in-frame ones; the method was immunoSEQ multiplex PCR. The table has under 300,000 clones, approximately 11% seen once. Details on this clone: Its specificity is unknown.

Per donor, one heparinised blood draw averaged about 116 mL. This CDR3 is built from 14 residues. In germline, CDR1 is MGHRA, CDR2 YSYEKL. J lost 5 bases, V lost 1 base, and 4 bases had no gene match. This clonotype originated in a man aged 30 to 39 with type 1 diabetes. The chain joins TRBV4-1 to TRBJ2-7, with TRBD1 matching over 8 bases. Material for sequencing was naive CD4+ T cells from blood. In nucleotides, the CDR3 is TGCGCCAGCAGCCAAGTCAGGGGGCACAACGAGCAGTACTTC. Encoded protein: CASSQVRGHNEQYF.